This T cell receptor (beta chain) was profiled in a study of CD8+CD57+ T cells in acquired aplastic anemia. Study-wide context: DNA recovered from sorted CD4+ and CD8+ cells had a mean of about 3.5 ug.

TCR beta VDJ combinations and CDR3 sequences were profiled from genomic DNA. TCRdb recomputed calls from the reads with MiXCR, one row per CDR3 protein. The sample holds 210,000 or so distinct CDR3 sequences, 40% to 60% seen once. Overall study results and limits: Patients shared around 30 CD8+ CDR3 sequences with controls.

V was clipped by 7 bases and J by 0 bases; unmatched bases: 4. This CDR3 has 15 amino acids. Germline assignment: CDR1 SGHNT and CDR2 YYREEE (reference sequence). In this sample, this clonotype turned up many times. Its target is unknown. Patients included in sequencing had previously demonstrated CD8+CD57+ cell expansion by flow cytometry. The diagnosis in all patients was severe acquired aplastic anemia. The chain combines TRBV5-4 with TRBJ2-7; 13 nucleotides align to TRBD2. The TCR originated in a human donor with aplastic anemia. The sample was sorted CD4+, CD8+, or CD8+CD57+ T cells (not recorded which) from PBMCs. The CDR3 DNA reads TGTGCCAGCGCTCGGACTAGCGGGAGCTCCTACGAGCAGTACTTC. Translation gives CASARTSGSSYEQYF. Supplemented by reference TRBV5-4 and TRBJ2-7, the full variable domain reads ETGVTQSPTHLIKTRGQQVTLRCSSQSGHNTVSWYQQALGQGPQFIFQYYREEENGRGNFPPRFSGLQFPNYSSELNVNALELDDSALYLCASARTSGSSYEQYFGPGTRLTVT.